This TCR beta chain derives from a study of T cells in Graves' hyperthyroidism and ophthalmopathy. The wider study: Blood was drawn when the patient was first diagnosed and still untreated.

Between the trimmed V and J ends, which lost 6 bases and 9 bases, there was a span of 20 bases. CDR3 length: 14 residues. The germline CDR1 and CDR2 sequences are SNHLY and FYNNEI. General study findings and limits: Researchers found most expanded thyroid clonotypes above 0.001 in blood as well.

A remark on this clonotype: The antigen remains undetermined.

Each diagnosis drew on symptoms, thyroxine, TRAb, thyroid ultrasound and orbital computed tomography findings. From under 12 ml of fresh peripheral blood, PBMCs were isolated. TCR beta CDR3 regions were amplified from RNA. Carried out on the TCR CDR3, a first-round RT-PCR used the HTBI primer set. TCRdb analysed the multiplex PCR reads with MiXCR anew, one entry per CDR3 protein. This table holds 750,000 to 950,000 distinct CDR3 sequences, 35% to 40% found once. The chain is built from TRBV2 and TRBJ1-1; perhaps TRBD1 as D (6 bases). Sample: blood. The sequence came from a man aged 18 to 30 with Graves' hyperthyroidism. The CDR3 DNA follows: TGTGCCAGCAGCCAAGGGGGGTCCGAGGGCAAAGCTTTCTTT. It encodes CASSQGGSEGKAFF.